A selection of T cell receptor beta chains follows, all from one sample in a study of cytotoxic CD8 clonotypes in ibrutinib-treated CLL. Using immunoSEQ multiplex PCR, the repertoire was profiled, and TCRdb retains in-frame clones only, with some absent. The table records around 200,000 clones, more than 75% of them present only once. The sample consisted of PBMCs, taken after 12 months of ibrutinib treatment. The receptors were sampled from a human donor with chronic lymphocytic leukemia. CDR3s include the opening cysteine and the closing phenylalanine or tryptophan. The D gene is left open where the match is weak. For some rows the clone size is stated as once, few or many, or as a class when expanded; others skip it.

>TRBJ2-1|TRBV19|TRBD2|.
TGTGCCACCAGCGGGAGTAGATGGGACAATGAGCAGTTCTTC
CATSGSRWDNEQFF
>TRBJ2-5|TRBV18|TRBD2|.
TGTGCCAGCTCATCCCGGACTAGCGGGGGAGAGACCCAGTACTTC
CASSSRTSGGETQYF
>TRBJ2-1|TRBV5-6|TRBD2|.
TGTGCCAGCAGCCAGACTAGCGGGAGTCCTCTTGAGCAGTTCTTC
CASSQTSGSPLEQFF
>TRBJ1-5|TRBV9|.|.
TGTGCCAGCAGCGTATATCCGGGTAGCGGCCAGCCCCAGCATTTT
CASSVYPGSGQPQHF
>TRBJ1-4|TRBV6-5|TRBD1|once
TGTGCCAGCAGTTACCGGGGACAGGGGAGAGAACTGTTTTTT
CASSYRGQGRELFF
>TRBJ2-7|TRBV6-5|.|.
TGTGCCAGCAAGTCAGGGGCAGAAAACTACGAGCAGTACTTC
CASKSGAENYEQYF
>TRBJ2-5|TRBV2|.|few
TGTGCCAGCAGTCTCTCGGTCGAAGAGACCCAGTACTTC
CASSLSVEETQYF
>TRBJ1-3|TRBV19|.|.
TGTGCCAGTAGTTGGGGAAGAGTACCTGGAAACACCATATATTTT
CASSWGRVPGNTIYF
>TRBJ2-1|TRBV28|.|.
TGTGCCAGCAGTTTATGGAACACTAAGCAGGGTTACAATGAGCAGTTCTTC
CASSLWNTKQGYNEQFF
>TRBJ2-3|TRBV2|TRBD2|.
TGTGCCAGCAGATCTAGCGGGGGGGCGGATACGCAGTATTTT
CASRSSGGADTQYF
>TRBJ1-1|TRBV6-1|.|.
TGTGCCAGCAGTGAATTGTTGATGAACACTGAAGCTTTCTTT
CASSELLMNTEAFF
>TRBJ1-3|TRBV4-1|TRBD1|.
TGCGCCAGCAGCCAACCTCTACAGGGGGCTGGAAACACCATATATTTT
CASSQPLQGAGNTIYF
>TRBJ1-2|TRBV27|TRBD1|.
TGTGCCAGCAGTTTTGGTAGGGGGCAGTATGGCTACACCTTC
CASSFGRGQYGYTF
>TRBJ2-7|TRBV27|TRBD1|many
TGTGCCAGCAAGTTCACCGGGACAGGGCGAAACTACGAGCAGTACTTC
CASKFTGTGRNYEQYF
>TRBJ1-1|TRBV9|.|.
TGTGCCAGCAGCCCTCATCTGGACAGCACTGAAGCTTTCTTT
CASSPHLDSTEAFF
>TRBJ2-1|TRBV11-3|TRBD2|.
TGTGCCAGCAGCTTAGATCAAGGGGGAACTAGCGGGAACAATGAGCAGTTCTTC
CASSLDQGGTSGNNEQFF
>TRBJ1-3|TRBV5-1|.|once
TGCGCCAGCAGCCTCCAGGGACCGATCAGTGGAAACACCATATATTTT
CASSLQGPISGNTIYF
>TRBJ1-2|TRBV2|.|.
TGTGCCAGCAGAGGACCGGGGGACTATGGCTACACCTTC
CASRGPGDYGYTF
>TRBJ2-5|TRBV6-1|.|many
TGTGCCAGCACCCCAAGAGACAGTGTTGTCGAGACCCAGTACTTC
CASTPRDSVVETQYF
>TRBJ1-3|TRBV7-8|.|few
TGTGCCAGCAGCTTAAGCCGCTCTGGAAACACCATATATTTT
CASSLSRSGNTIYF
>TRBJ2-7|TRBV5-1|.|.
TGCGCCAGCAGCTTAAGTTATGCAAGACCCTACGAGCAGTACTTC
CASSLSYARPYEQYF
>TRBJ1-4|TRBV27|TRBD1|.
TGTGCCAGCAGGGAGACAGGGAGCATTGAAAAACTGTTTTTT
CASRETGSIEKLFF
>TRBJ2-1|TRBV6-6|TRBD2|.
TGTGCCAGCAGTTACCCTAGCGGGAGTTCCTACAATGAGCAGTTCTTC
CASSYPSGSSYNEQFF
>TRBJ2-3|TRBV4-1|.|.
TGCGCCAGCAGCCAACCAGGAAGGGCGGTAGATACGCAGTATTTT
CASSQPGRAVDTQYF
>TRBJ2-7|TRBV14|.|.
TGTGCCAGCAGCCAAGGATTAGGGCAGTACTTC
CASSQGLGQYF
>TRBJ2-2|TRBV11-3|TRBD1|.
TGTGCCAGCAGCCCGAGACAGGGGGCGAACACCGGGGAGCTGTTTTTT
CASSPRQGANTGELFF
>TRBJ2-1|TRBV6-5|.|.
TGTGCCAGCAGTTACAATGAAGGCGTGGGTGAGCAGTTCTTC
CASSYNEGVGEQFF
>TRBJ2-7|TRBV5-4|.|.
TGTGCCAGCAGCTTGGTAGGGCCCTCCTACGAGCAGTACTTC
CASSLVGPSYEQYF
>TRBJ2-3|TRBV7-3|TRBD2|.
TGTGCCAGCAGCCCCCTCAGCGGGGGGGCAGGCACGCAGTATTTT
CASSPLSGGAGTQYF
>TRBJ2-3|TRBV29-1|.|.
TGCAGCGTTGAAGATAGGGGAGCAGATACGCAGTATTTT
CSVEDRGADTQYF
>TRBJ2-2|TRBV18|TRBD1|.
TGTGCCAGCTCACCGGGGACAGGGAGGACCGGGGAGCTGTTTTTT
CASSPGTGRTGELFF
>TRBJ1-6|TRBV6-5|.|.
TGTGCCAGCAGTTACTCGGGAGGGGTTAGGTCACCCCTCCACTTT
CASSYSGGVRSPLHF
>TRBJ2-2|TRBV4-2|.|.
TGTGCCAGCAGCCAAGGGTTTGCGGGCCCCGGGGAGCTGTTTTTT
CASSQGFAGPGELFF
>TRBJ2-3|TRBV5-1|.|.
TGCGCCAGCAGCTTGACAGGAAGCACAGATACGCAGTATTTT
CASSLTGSTDTQYF
>TRBJ1-1|TRBV5-1|.|.
TGCGCCAGCAGCCTACAGACGAGGGCCGTGATGAACACTGAAGCTTTCTTT
CASSLQTRAVMNTEAFF